These 16 T cell receptor beta chains were sequenced from one sample in a study of shared clonotypes between healthy human individuals. Method: immunoSEQ multiplex PCR; TCRdb's copy keeps in-frame clones and lacks some. The sample carries 2,500,000 or so clones, just under 95% recorded once. Sequencing used naive CD4+ T cells from PBMCs. Regarding subset: CD45RA+ positively selected. Receptors were obtained from a young man in good health. Some clones in this sample may be carry-over from other donors' samples.

In regard to this clone: The sample contains more than one DNA sequence encoding this CDR3. The chain has TRBV18 and TRBJ2-7, with 8 positions matching TRBD1. Germline CDR1 is KGHSH and CDR2 is LQKENI. The V gene end was trimmed by 4 bases and the J gene end by 4 bases; junction bases not matched to a gene: 6. This CDR3 contains 14 residues. The CDR3 nucleotides read TGTGCCAGCTCACAGAGGCAGGGGGCATACGAGCAGTACTTC. It specifies CASSQRQGAYEQYF.

CDR3 sequence reads: CATSRDYQPQHF. CDR3 nucleotide sequence: TGTGCCACCAGCAGAGACTATCAGCCCCAGCATTTT. The chain combines TRBV15 with TRBJ1-5; D not certain. Germline V lookup: CDR1 LNHNV, CDR2 YYDKDF (reference sequence). CDR3 length: 12 residues. Trimming left V 0 bases short and J 5 bases short, with 2 bases between.

V usage is TRBV6-5 and J usage is TRBJ2-3; no reliable D call. With 4 bases removed from V and 2 bases from J, the gap between germline ends came to 7 bases. This CDR3 is built from 13 residues. In germline, CDR1 is MNHEY, CDR2 SVGAGI. Written as DNA, the CDR3 is TGTGCCAGCAGTTTAAGGGTCACAGATACGCAGTATTTT. Residues: CASSLRVTDTQYF.

The V and J genes are TRBV6-6 and TRBJ1-2; possible D gene TRBD1, 5 bases. The CDR3 is 13 amino acids. V lost 7 bases and J 6 bases, leaving 15 bases between the germline ends. CDR1 is MNHNY, CDR2 SVGAGI, per germline (reference sequence). In DNA form, the CDR3 reads TGTGCCAGCAACCGGAGACAGTTACATGGCTACACCTTC. This translates into CASNRRQLHGYTF.

V is TRBV7-2 and J is TRBJ2-7, with 7 positions matching TRBD2. CDR3 length: 14 residues. J lost 4 bases, V lost 1 base, and 4 bases had no gene match. Germline CDR1 and CDR2: SGHTA and FQGNSA. The CDR3 region has the DNA TGTGCCAGCAGCTTAGGCGGGAGACAGTACGAGCAGTACTTC. Its translation is CASSLGGRQYEQYF.

CDR3 sequence: CASSPRESIGNTIYF. The CDR3, as DNA: TGTGCCAGCAGCCCCCGGGAGTCAATCGGAAACACCATATATTTT. The chain joins TRBV9 to TRBJ1-3, with D unresolved. V was cut by 4 bases and J by 4 bases, with 15 bases left in between. CDR1 and CDR2 (germline): SGDLS, YYNGEE. This CDR3 comprises 15 residues.

This sequence joins TRBV18 and TRBJ2-4; 7 nucleotides agree with TRBD1. CDR3 size: 14 residues. Trimming removed 4 bases from V and 5 bases from J; junction bases left unmatched: 5. Germline lookup yields CDR1 KGHSH and CDR2 LQKENI. CDR3 sequence: CASSQTGTENIQYF. The CDR3 nucleotides read TGTGCCAGCTCACAAACCGGGACAGAAAACATTCAGTACTTC.

This clone was seen just once. The chain couples TRBV2 to TRBJ2-7, with a tentative D call TRBD1 (6 bases). This CDR3 comprises 14 residues. Germline V gene data show CDR1 as SNHLY and CDR2 as FYNNEI. Trimming shortened V by 8 bases and J by 5 bases, and 19 bases separated the two germline ends. CDR3 loop: CASREQGPTHEQYF. CDR3 nucleotides: TGTGCCAGCCGGGAACAGGGCCCAACCCACGAGCAGTACTTC.

The genes are TRBV28 and TRBJ2-3; TRBD2 aligns across 8 bases. The ends lost 7 bases at V and 6 bases at J; junction bases unmatched: 18. Germline V gene data show CDR1 as MDHEN and CDR2 as SYDVKM. CDR3 length: 17 amino acids. DNA for the CDR3: TGTGCCAGCACCCCGGGAGGGGCTAGCGGAGTCGGGGATACGCAGTATTTT. Encoded protein: CASTPGGASGVGDTQYF. The full variable domain, with the rest looked up from reference TRBV28 and TRBJ2-3, is DVKVTQSSRYLVKRTGEKVFLECVQDMDHENMFWYRQDPGLGLRLIYFSYDVKMKEKGDIPEGYSVSREKKERFSLILESASTNQTSMYLCASTPGGASGVGDTQYFGPGTRLTVL.

Concerning this clone: The sample contains more than one DNA sequence encoding this CDR3. This chain joins TRBV10-3 and TRBJ1-1, with no clear D. The CDR3 loop spans 13 amino acids. The ends were cut back, 4 bases at V and 0 bases at J, with 6 bases in the middle. From germline, CDR1 is ENHRY and CDR2 SYGVKD. This CDR3 reads CAISGQLNTEAFF. CDR3 nucleotides: TGTGCCATCAGTGGGCAGTTGAACACTGAAGCTTTCTTT.

The rearrangement joins TRBV5-1 to TRBJ1-2, with 9 bases identical to TRBD1. V was pared by 3 bases and J by 2 bases, with 5 bases of the junction left unmatched. Germline CDR1 SGHRS, CDR2 YFSETQ. This CDR3 region has 15 residues. The CDR3 spells CASSSGTGKNYGYTF. CDR3 in DNA: TGCGCCAGCAGCTCGGGGACAGGGAAGAACTATGGCTACACCTTC.

J is TRBJ2-7 and V is TRBV7-2; maybe TRBD2 (6 bases). The CDR3 sequence is 15 residues long. CDR1 SGHTA and CDR2 FQGNSA come from the germline V gene. The V end lost 5 bases, the J end lost 1 base, and 15 bases lay between the germline ends. The CDR3 sequence is CASSVGGNPSYEQYF. Here the CDR3 DNA reads TGTGCCAGCAGCGTCGGCGGGAACCCATCCTACGAGCAGTACTTC.

The V gene is TRBV7-3, the J gene TRBJ2-2, with 11 bases lining up with TRBD1. The germline V gene encodes CDR1 SGHTA and CDR2 FQGTGA. The CDR3 totals 16 residues. V trimming: 3 bases; J trimming: 5 bases; junction bases outside the gene matches: 5. CDR3: CASSFGQGARTGELFF. The CDR3 nucleotides read TGTGCCAGCAGCTTCGGACAGGGGGCACGGACCGGGGAGCTGTTTTTT.

Of note for this clone: A junction boundary mismatches the germline segment, possibly from a read error. The rearrangement uses TRBV5-6 and TRBJ2-3, with TRBD2 matching over 8 bases. The CDR3 runs to 12 residues. The germline gives CDR1 SGHDT, CDR2 YYEEEE. As DNA, the CDR3 is TGTGCCAGCAGCTTGGCGGCTCGGGGGGGCGATTTT. This translates into CASSLAARGGDF.

This clone was found a few times. The chain has TRBV5-1 and TRBJ1-2, with unresolved D. Between the trimmed V and J ends, which lost 1 base and 8 bases, there was a span of 9 bases. Per germline, CDR1 SGHRS and CDR2 YFSETQ. CDR3 length: 12 amino acids. CDR3: CASSLTPGGYTF. The CDR3 DNA reads as TGCGCCAGCAGCTTGACTCCCGGCGGCTACACCTTC.

V gene TRBV11-2 combines with J gene TRBJ2-7, with D tentatively TRBD2 (6 bases). The CDR3 is 12 amino acids. The germline V and J ends were trimmed by 1 base and 13 bases, with 14 bases remaining between them. Germline CDR1 SGHAT, CDR2 FQNNGV. DNA for the CDR3: TGTGCCAGCAGCTTAGGTTTAGCGGCACCATACTTC. Translating it yields CASSLGLAAPYF.